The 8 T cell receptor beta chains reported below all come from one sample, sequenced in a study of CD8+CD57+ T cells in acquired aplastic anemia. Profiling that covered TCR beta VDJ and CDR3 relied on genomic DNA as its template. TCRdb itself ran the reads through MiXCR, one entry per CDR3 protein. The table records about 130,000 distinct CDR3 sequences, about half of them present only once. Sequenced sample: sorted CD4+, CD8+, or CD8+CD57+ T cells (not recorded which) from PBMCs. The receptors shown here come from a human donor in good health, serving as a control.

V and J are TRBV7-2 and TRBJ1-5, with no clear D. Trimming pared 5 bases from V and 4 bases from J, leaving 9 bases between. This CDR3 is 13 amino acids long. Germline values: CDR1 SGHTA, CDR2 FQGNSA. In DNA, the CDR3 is TGTGCCAGCAGCCCCTCAGTTAATCAGCCCCAGCATTTT. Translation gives CASSPSVNQPQHF.

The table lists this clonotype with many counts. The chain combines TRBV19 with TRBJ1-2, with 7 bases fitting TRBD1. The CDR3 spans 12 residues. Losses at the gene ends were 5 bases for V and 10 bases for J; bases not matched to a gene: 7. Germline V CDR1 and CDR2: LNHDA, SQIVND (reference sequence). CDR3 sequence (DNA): TGTGCCAGTAGTTTATCAGGGGGTGTCTACACCTTC. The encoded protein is CASSLSGGVYTF.

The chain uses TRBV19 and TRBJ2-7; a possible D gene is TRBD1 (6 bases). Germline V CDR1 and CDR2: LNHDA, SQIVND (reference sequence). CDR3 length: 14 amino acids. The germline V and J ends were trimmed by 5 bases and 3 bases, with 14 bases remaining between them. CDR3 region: CASSRRRDNYEQYF. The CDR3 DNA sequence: TGTGCCAGTAGTCGAAGAAGGGACAACTACGAGCAGTACTTC. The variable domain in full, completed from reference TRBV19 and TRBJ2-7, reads DGGITQSPKYLFRKEGQNVTLSCEQNLNHDAMYWYRQDPGQGLRLIYYSQIVNDFQKGDIAEGYSVSREKKESFPLTVTSAQKNPTAFYLCASSRRRDNYEQYFGPGTRLTVT.

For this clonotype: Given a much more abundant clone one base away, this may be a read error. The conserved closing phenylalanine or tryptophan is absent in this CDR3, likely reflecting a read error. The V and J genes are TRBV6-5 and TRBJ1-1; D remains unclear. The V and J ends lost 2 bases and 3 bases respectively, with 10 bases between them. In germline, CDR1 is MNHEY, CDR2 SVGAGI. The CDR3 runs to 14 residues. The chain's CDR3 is CASSYATVHTEAFL. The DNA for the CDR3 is TGTGCCAGCAGTTACGCAACGGTACACACTGAAGCTTTCCTT.

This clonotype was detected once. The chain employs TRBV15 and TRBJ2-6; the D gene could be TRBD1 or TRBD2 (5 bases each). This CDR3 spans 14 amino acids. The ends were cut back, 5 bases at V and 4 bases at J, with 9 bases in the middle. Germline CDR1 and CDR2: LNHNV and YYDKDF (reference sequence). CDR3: CATSARDGANVLTF. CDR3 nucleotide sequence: TGTGCCACCAGCGCCAGGGACGGGGCCAACGTCCTGACTTTC.

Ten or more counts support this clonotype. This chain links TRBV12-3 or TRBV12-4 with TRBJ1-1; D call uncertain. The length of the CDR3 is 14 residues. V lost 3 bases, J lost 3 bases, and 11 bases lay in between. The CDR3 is CASSFAGRDTEAFF. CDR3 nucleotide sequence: TGTGCCAGCAGTTTCGCTGGTCGGGACACTGAAGCTTTCTTT.

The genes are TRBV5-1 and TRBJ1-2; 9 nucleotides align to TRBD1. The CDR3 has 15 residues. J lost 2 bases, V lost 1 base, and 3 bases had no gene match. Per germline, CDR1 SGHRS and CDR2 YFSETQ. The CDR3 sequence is CASSLYRGPNYGYTF. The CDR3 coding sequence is TGCGCCAGCAGCTTGTACAGGGGGCCGAACTATGGCTACACCTTC.

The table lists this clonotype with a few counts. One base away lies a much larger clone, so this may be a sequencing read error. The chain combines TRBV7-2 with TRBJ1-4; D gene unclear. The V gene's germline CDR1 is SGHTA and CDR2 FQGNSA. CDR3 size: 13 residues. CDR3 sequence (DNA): TGTGCCAGCAGCCCCGATAAAAATGAAAAACTGTCTTTT. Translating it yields CASSPDKNEKLSF.